This note documents a single T cell receptor (beta chain) sequence. Cryopreserved PBMCs were the source of around 2 micrograms of genomic DNA, which went to TCR beta libraries. This table comes from immunoSEQ multiplex PCR, and its TCRdb copy is limited to in-frame clones, with some not included. The sample yields about 140,000 clones, 70% to 80% seen once. The data derive from a study of cytotoxic CD8 clonotypes in ibrutinib-treated CLL. Background on the study: Partial responses numbered approximately 24 and complete responses 2; after a median around 63 months, about 14 stayed remitted and approximately twelve progressed. When averaged across all of the samples, the counts came to a few hundred thousand productive templates and tens of thousands of productive rearrangements.

There are 15 residues in the CDR3. The V end lost 2 bases, the J end lost 2 bases, and 13 bases lay between the germline ends. Germline lookup yields CDR1 MDHEN and CDR2 SYDVKM. The input for sequencing was PBMCs, taken after 12 months of ibrutinib treatment. This chain uses TRBV28 with TRBJ2-7; D is perhaps TRBD1 (5 bases). This TCR was recovered from a human donor with chronic lymphocytic leukemia. The chain's CDR3 is CASSLNRGPAYEQYF. In DNA, the CDR3 is TGTGCCAGCAGTTTAAATAGGGGCCCAGCCTACGAGCAGTACTTC.